This entry lists 29 T cell receptor beta chains sequenced from one sample in a study of blood T cell repertoires in COVID-19. The assay was immunoSEQ multiplex PCR, and TCRdb's table has in-frame clones only and misses some. In the table there are roughly 170,000 clones, just under 90% of which are singletons. Sequencing was performed on peripheral blood. The receptors originated from a woman aged 18-29 years who had recovered from COVID-19.

J is TRBJ1-2 and V is TRBV3-1 (or the pseudogene TRBV3-2); D gene uncertain. This CDR3 has 13 residues. Trimming pared 4 bases from V and 6 bases from J, leaving 12 bases between. The germline gives CDR1 LGHDT, CDR2 YNNKEL (reference sequence). This CDR3 reads CASSPTSLDGYTF. The CDR3, as DNA: TGTGCCAGCAGCCCGACTAGCCTTGATGGCTACACCTTC.

The chain joins TRBV6-4 to TRBJ2-2, with 7 bases that match TRBD2. Germline assignment: CDR1 MRHNA and CDR2 SNTAGT. The trim removed 9 bases at V and 4 bases at J, leaving 11 bases unmatched. The CDR3 covers 15 residues. CDR3 region: CASHLGGIGTGELFF. The DNA for the CDR3 is TGTGCCAGTCACCTGGGAGGGATTGGCACCGGGGAGCTGTTTTTT.

The chain couples TRBV27 to TRBJ1-4, with D perhaps TRBD1 (6 bases). The CDR3 contains 14 residues. Trimming left V 1 base short and J 6 bases short, with 9 bases between. Germline V gene sequence: CDR1 MNHEY, CDR2 SMNVEV (reference sequence). For the CDR3, the DNA is TGTGCCAGCAGTTTATTTACAGGGCATGAAAAACTGTTTTTT. It yields the protein CASSLFTGHEKLFF.

V usage is TRBV7-9 and J usage is TRBJ1-2; 9 bases map to TRBD1. The ends lost 7 bases at V and 8 bases at J; junction bases unmatched: 8. CDR1 and CDR2 from the germline V gene are SEHNR and FQNEAQ (reference sequence). This CDR3 is 13 amino acids long. CDR3 sequence: CASTPGTGQGYTF. DNA for the CDR3: TGTGCCAGCACCCCCGGGACAGGGCAAGGCTACACCTTC.

This chain links TRBV21-1 with TRBJ1-6. TRBV21-1 is designated a pseudogene. The CDR3 consists of 13 residues. The CDR3 is CATTRGHNSPLHF. CDR3 bases: TGTGCCACCACCCGAGGCCATAATTCACCCCTCCACTTT.

The CDR3 nucleotides are TGTGCCAGCAACGACAGGGGGCTTCAAGAGACCCAGTACTTC. This encodes CASNDRGLQETQYF. The V call is TRBV19, the J call TRBJ2-5; TRBD1 aligns across 10 bases. The ends lost 9 bases at V and 2 bases at J; junction bases unmatched: 6. Germline V gene data show CDR1 as LNHDA and CDR2 as SQIVND (reference sequence). The CDR3 is 14 residues long.

V usage is TRBV7-2 and J usage is TRBJ1-3; a weak D match, TRBD1 (5 bases). This CDR3 has 14 amino acids. V was trimmed by 5 bases and J by 1 base, leaving 9 bases between them. Germline V gene data show CDR1 as SGHTA and CDR2 as FQGNSA. As DNA, the CDR3 is TGTGCCAGCAGCCCTGGGACTTCTGGAAACACCATATATTTT. Its translation is CASSPGTSGNTIYF.

V is TRBV6-1 and J is TRBJ1-5, with D perhaps matching TRBD1 (5 bases). There are 17 residues in the CDR3. The V gene's germline CDR1 is MNHNS and CDR2 SASEGT. Trimming pared 4 bases from V and 0 bases from J, leaving 16 bases between. CDR3 amino acids: CASSVPRWGDSNQPQHF. The CDR3 coding sequence is TGTGCCAGCAGTGTGCCCCGGTGGGGGGATAGCAATCAGCCCCAGCATTTT.

The CDR3 is CASSVSPGVNGANVLTF. CDR3 DNA sequence: TGTGCCAGCAGCGTATCCCCCGGGGTCAATGGGGCCAACGTCCTGACTTTC. This chain joins TRBV9 and TRBJ2-6; tentatively, D is TRBD2 (5 bases). V lost 1 base, J lost 3 bases, and 14 bases lay in between. CDR1 is SGDLS and CDR2 is YYNGEE in the germline V gene. CDR3 size: 17 residues.

V gene TRBV2 combines with J gene TRBJ2-5; 8 nucleotides align to TRBD2. Germline-derived CDR1 and CDR2 are SNHLY and FYNNEI. This CDR3 spans 16 amino acids. Germline trimming cut 7 bases from V and 4 bases from J; bases unmatched to any gene: 14. The CDR3 DNA is TGTGCCAGCAATGACGGGAGGGGCCCAAGAGCAGAGACCCAGTACTTC. Translating gives CASNDGRGPRAETQYF.

This clone was found a few times. The V and J genes are TRBV29-1 and TRBJ1-3, with D uncertain. The CDR3 has 15 amino acids. The V end was cut by 4 bases, the J end by 6 bases, with 19 bases between. Germline CDR1 reads SQVTM; CDR2 reads ANQGSEA. CDR3 sequence reads: CSVGHLRGLENTIYF. CDR3 sequence (DNA): TGCAGCGTTGGGCACCTAAGAGGGTTAGAAAACACCATATATTTT.

The chain joins TRBV2 to TRBJ2-3; a possible D gene is TRBD2 (6 bases). Trimming pared 6 bases from V and 6 bases from J, leaving 10 bases between. The length of the CDR3 is 12 residues. Germline V gene sequence: CDR1 SNHLY, CDR2 FYNNEI. CDR3 residues: CASRPAGDTQYF. CDR3 bases: TGTGCCAGCAGACCCGCGGGGGATACGCAGTATTTT.

The chain employs TRBV29-1 and TRBJ1-2; D is unresolved. Germline V gene data show CDR1 as SQVTM and CDR2 as ANQGSEA. Trimming left V 0 bases short and J 10 bases short, with 24 bases between. This CDR3 has 16 residues. The CDR3 is CSVEDWGGMDWMIYTF. CDR3 coding DNA: TGCAGCGTTGAAGACTGGGGTGGAATGGACTGGATGATCTACACCTTC.

DNA for the CDR3: TGTGCCAGCAGTAACACAGGGGGAAACACCATATATTTT. It yields the protein CASSNTGGNTIYF. The chain joins TRBV12-3 or TRBV12-4 to TRBJ1-3, with a weak D call TRBD1 (6 bases). This CDR3 contains 13 residues. Trimming stripped 5 bases from V and 4 bases from J, with 9 bases between.

The chain links TRBV9 to TRBJ1-1; D not resolved. The CDR3 length is 13 residues. CDR1 is SGDLS, CDR2 YYNGEE, per germline. V was trimmed by 0 bases and J by 4 bases, leaving 7 bases between them. The DNA for the CDR3 is TGTGCCAGCAGCGTAGGGGCCAGCACTGAAGCTTTCTTT. Its translation: CASSVGASTEAFF.

The sample holds one count of this clone. The chain couples TRBV9 to TRBJ2-3, with 8 bases that match TRBD1. This CDR3 has 18 residues. Losses at the gene ends were 5 bases for V and 3 bases for J; bases not matched to a gene: 17. Germline lookup yields CDR1 SGDLS and CDR2 YYNGEE. This CDR3 reads CASSHSRAPRGRTDTQYF. Written as DNA, the CDR3 is TGTGCCAGCAGTCATAGTAGGGCCCCCAGGGGGCGGACAGATACGCAGTATTTT.

CDR3 bases: TGCGCCAGCACCCTTTCCGCGGAGGGGAGTGAGGGCTACACCTTC. The encoded protein is CASTLSAEGSEGYTF. The chain employs TRBV5-1 and TRBJ1-2; possibly TRBD1 for D (5 bases). V shed 6 bases and J shed 8 bases, with 23 bases lying between them. Germline V gene sequence: CDR1 SGHRS, CDR2 YFSETQ. CDR3 size: 15 residues.

The CDR3 reads CASSDIILGEETQYF. The CDR3 nucleotides are TGTGCCAGCAGCGACATTATTTTGGGTGAAGAGACCCAGTACTTC. The rearrangement links TRBV7-9 to TRBJ2-5; no definite D call. Deletions cut 5 bases from V and 3 bases from J, with 16 bases between. This CDR3 contains 15 residues. The V gene's germline CDR1 is SEHNR and CDR2 FQNEAQ (reference sequence).

This clone was seen a handful of times. The genes are TRBV5-6 and TRBJ2-5; D call uncertain. The CDR3 is made up of 13 amino acids. V lost 0 bases and J lost 4, with 7 bases in between. Germline CDR1 is SGHDT and CDR2 is YYEEEE. CDR3 amino acids: CASSLGAGETQYF. For the CDR3, the DNA is TGTGCCAGCAGCTTGGGGGCCGGAGAGACCCAGTACTTC.

V gene TRBV19 combines with J gene TRBJ1-3; D is possibly TRBD1 (6 bases). Trimming shortened V by 1 base and J by 0 bases, and 13 bases separated the two germline ends. The CDR3 spans 17 residues. CDR1 and CDR2 (germline): LNHDA, SQIVND (reference sequence). CDR3 sequence (DNA): TGTGCCAGTAGTATAGGGGGGACACCCGGCTCTGGAAACACCATATATTTT. Protein product: CASSIGGTPGSGNTIYF.

V usage is TRBV15 and J usage is TRBJ1-4; D is uncertain. The germline V gene has CDR1 LNHNV and CDR2 YYDKDF (reference sequence). The CDR3 length is 13 residues. Trimming shortened V by 7 bases and J by 4 bases, and 10 bases separated the two germline ends. CDR3 coding DNA: TGTGCCACCAATTCCAACTTTAATGAAAAACTGTTTTTT. It codes for CATNSNFNEKLFF. Drawing the rest from reference TRBV15 and TRBJ1-4, the complete variable domain is DAMVIQNPRYQVTQFGKPVTLSCSQTLNHNVMYWYQQKSSQAPKLLFHYYDKDFNNEADTPDNFQSRRPNTSFCFLDIRSPGLGDTAMYLCATNSNFNEKLFFGSGTQLSVL.

The genes are TRBV5-1 and TRBJ1-5; no reliable D call. CDR1 is SGHRS, CDR2 YFSETQ, per germline. The CDR3 runs 15 residues. V was trimmed by 4 bases and J by 6 bases, leaving 17 bases between them. The CDR3 bases are TGCGCCAGCAGCCCCGTTCCAGGTGCGGGTCAGCCCCAGCATTTT. Its translation is CASSPVPGAGQPQHF. The full variable domain, with the rest looked up from reference TRBV5-1 and TRBJ1-5, is KAGVTQTPRYLIKTRGQQVTLSCSPISGHRSVSWYQQTPGQGLQFLFEYFSETQRNKGNFPGRFSGRQFSNSRSEMNVSTLELGDSALYLCASSPVPGAGQPQHFGDGTRLSIL.

The chain uses TRBV29-1 and TRBJ1-2; tentative D call: TRBD1 (5 bases). From germline, CDR1 is SQVTM and CDR2 ANQGSEA. The CDR3 extends over 13 amino acids. V lost 8 bases and J lost 2, with 15 bases in between. The CDR3 nucleotides are TGCAGCACCGGGACGGACTACAACTATGGCTACACCTTC. It yields the protein CSTGTDYNYGYTF.

The sample holds a few counts of this clone. Different DNA sequences within this sample yield the same CDR3. The rearrangement uses TRBV6-2 or TRBV6-3 and TRBJ2-7; unclear D gene. The CDR3 extends over 12 amino acids. In germline, CDR1 is MNHEY, CDR2 SVGEGT. Trimming removed 6 bases at V and 0 bases at J, with 6 bases between. The CDR3 spells CASSVSSYEQYF. In nucleotides, the CDR3 is TGTGCCAGCAGCGTCTCCTCCTACGAGCAGTACTTC.

V gene TRBV7-8 combines with J gene TRBJ2-7; 7 nucleotides line up with TRBD1. V trimming: 3 bases; J trimming: 7 bases; junction bases outside the gene matches: 15. The CDR3 runs 16 residues. Germline CDR1 reads SGHVS; CDR2 reads FQNEAQ. CDR3: CASSFTTGTSFLEQYF. The CDR3 bases are TGTGCCAGCAGCTTTACGACAGGGACCTCCTTCCTGGAGCAGTACTTC. The entire variable domain, with the rest obtained from reference TRBV7-8 and TRBJ2-7, is as follows: GAGVSQSPRYKVAKRGQDVALRCDPISGHVSLFWYQQALGQGPEFLTYFQNEAQLDKSGLPSDRFFAERPEGSVSTLKIQRTQQEDSAVYLCASSFTTGTSFLEQYFGPGTRLTVT.

The V call is TRBV9, the J call TRBJ1-2, with a weak D call TRBD1 (5 bases). Germline assignment: CDR1 SGDLS and CDR2 YYNGEE. CDR3 length: 15 amino acids. V shed 0 bases and J shed 2 bases, with 11 bases lying between them. For the CDR3, the DNA is TGTGCCAGCAGCGTAGGGGACGGGAGAAACTATGGCTACACCTTC. Protein product: CASSVGDGRNYGYTF.

The chain links TRBV3-1 (or the pseudogene TRBV3-2) to TRBJ2-7; 10 bases fit TRBD2. The germline V gene has CDR1 LGHDT and CDR2 YNNKEL (reference sequence). There are 15 residues in the CDR3. The V gene end was trimmed by 5 bases and the J gene end by 3 bases; junction bases not matched to a gene: 7. The CDR3 is CASSDIERGGYEQYF. The CDR3 coding sequence is TGTGCCAGCAGCGATATAGAGCGGGGGGGCTACGAGCAGTACTTC.

This clone was seen more than once but under ten times. CDR3 DNA: TGTGCCAGCAGCGCGGGACAGGCCAATTCACCCCTCCACTTT. Amino acid sequence: CASSAGQANSPLHF. The chain combines TRBV9 with TRBJ1-6, with 8 bases identical to TRBD1. Unmatched junction bases numbered 3, after V lost 3 bases and J lost 7 bases. This CDR3 has 14 amino acids. CDR1 is SGDLS, CDR2 YYNGEE, per germline.

This clone was detected ten times or more. The genes are TRBV9 and TRBJ1-2, with 7 bases aligning to TRBD1. The V and J ends lost 4 bases and 1 base, in that order; junction bases with no gene match: 13. Looked up from germline, CDR1 is SGDLS and CDR2 is YYNGEE. The CDR3 loop spans 17 amino acids. The CDR3 region has the DNA TGTGCCAGCAGCTCCCCGGGACAGCCGACCGATAACTATGGCTACACCTTC. This codes for CASSSPGQPTDNYGYTF.